Included here is one T cell receptor (beta chain) sequence, with context. This CDR3 is 15 amino acids long. Germline CDR1 MNHEY, CDR2 SVGAGI. V lost 7 bases to trimming and J lost 3 bases; unmatched junction nucleotides: 10. Libraries were prepared by immunoSEQ multiplex PCR; TCRdb keeps only in-frame clonotypes and omits some of them. The repertoire consists of 55,000 to 65,000 clones, with just under 85% occurring once and the leading ten covering roughly 3.5%. The sample originates from a study of blood T cell repertoires in COVID-19. In the study overall: T cells, B-cell-depleted T cells, or PBMCs supplied cDNA or gDNA.

This receptor was obtained from a man aged 55 to 69 with acute or convalescent COVID-19. The J gene is TRBJ2-3, the V gene TRBV6-5; 7 bases agree with TRBD2. Sequencing was performed on peripheral blood. This CDR3 reads CASNLGGGGTDTQYF. The CDR3, as DNA: TGTGCCAGCAACCTCGGTGGGGGGGGGACAGATACGCAGTATTTT.